The clone carrying this T cell receptor beta chain was detected only a few times. This entry is derived from a study of blood T cell repertoires in COVID-19. Symptom resolution, clearance, or two negative PCRs marked donors in Cohort 3 as recovered. The table came from immunoSEQ multiplex PCR; TCRdb's copy has only in-frame clones and leaves some out. The sample holds 200,000 to 250,000 clones, about 84% seen once. This CDR3 contains 15 residues. Germline CDR1 and CDR2: SQVTM and ANQGSEA. V lost 2 bases and J 4 bases, leaving 17 bases between the germline ends. The sequenced sample was PBMCs or T cells enriched from blood (not recorded which). The genes are TRBV29-1 and TRBJ1-2, with D uncertain. The source is a man in his sixties who had recovered from COVID-19. In nucleotides, the CDR3 is TGCAGCGTTGAAAGCGCAGCAGTACTCTCCTATGGCTACACCTTC. Translated, it gives CSVESAAVLSYGYTF.